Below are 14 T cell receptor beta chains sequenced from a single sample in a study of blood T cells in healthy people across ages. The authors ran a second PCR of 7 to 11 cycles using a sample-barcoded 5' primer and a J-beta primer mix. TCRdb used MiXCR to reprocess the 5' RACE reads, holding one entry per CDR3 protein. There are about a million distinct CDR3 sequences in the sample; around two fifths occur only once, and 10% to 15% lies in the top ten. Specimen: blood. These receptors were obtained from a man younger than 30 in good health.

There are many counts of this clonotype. The CDR3 DNA follows: TGTGCCAGCAGTTTCCGGACAACGCACTATGGCTACACCTTC. Translating it yields CASSFRTTHYGYTF. J is TRBJ1-2 and V is TRBV12-3 or TRBV12-4; possibly TRBD1 for D (5 bases). The CDR3 is made up of 14 amino acids. The germline V and J ends were trimmed by 3 bases and 3 bases, with 11 bases remaining between them.

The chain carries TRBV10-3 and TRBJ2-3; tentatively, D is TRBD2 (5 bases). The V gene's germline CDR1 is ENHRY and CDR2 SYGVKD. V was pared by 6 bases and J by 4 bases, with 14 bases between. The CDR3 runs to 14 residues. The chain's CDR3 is CAIRDSRAADTQYF. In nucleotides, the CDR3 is TGTGCCATCAGGGACTCCCGGGCGGCAGATACGCAGTATTTT.

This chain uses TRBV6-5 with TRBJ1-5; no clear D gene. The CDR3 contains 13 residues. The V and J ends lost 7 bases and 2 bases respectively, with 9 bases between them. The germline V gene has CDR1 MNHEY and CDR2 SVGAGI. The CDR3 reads CASKESRNQPQHF. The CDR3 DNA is TGTGCCAGCAAGGAATCCCGCAATCAGCCCCAGCATTTT.

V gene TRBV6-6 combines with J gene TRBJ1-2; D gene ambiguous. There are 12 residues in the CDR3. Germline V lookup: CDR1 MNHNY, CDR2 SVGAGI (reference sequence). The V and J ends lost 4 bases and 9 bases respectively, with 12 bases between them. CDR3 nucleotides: TGTGCCAGCAGTTTGGTAGACGGACGCTACACCTTC. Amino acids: CASSLVDGRYTF.

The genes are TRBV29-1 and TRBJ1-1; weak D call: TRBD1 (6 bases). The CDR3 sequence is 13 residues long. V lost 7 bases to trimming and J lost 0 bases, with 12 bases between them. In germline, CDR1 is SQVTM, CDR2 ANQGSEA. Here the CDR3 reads CSAVGGLNTEAFF. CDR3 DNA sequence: TGCAGCGCAGTTGGGGGGCTGAACACTGAAGCTTTCTTT. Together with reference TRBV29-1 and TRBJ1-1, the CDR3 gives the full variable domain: SAVISQKPSRDICQRGTSLTIQCQVDSQVTMMFWYRQQPGQSLTLIATANQGSEATYESGFVIDKFPISRPNLTFSTLTVSNMSPEDSSIYLCSAVGGLNTEAFFGQGTRLTVV.

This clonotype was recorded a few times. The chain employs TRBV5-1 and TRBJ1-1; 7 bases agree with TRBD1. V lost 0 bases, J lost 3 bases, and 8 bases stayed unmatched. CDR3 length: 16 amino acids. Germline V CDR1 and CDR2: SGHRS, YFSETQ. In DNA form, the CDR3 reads TGCGCCAGCAGCTTGGGGAGGGGGCCTATGGACACTGAAGCTTTCTTT. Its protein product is CASSLGRGPMDTEAFF.

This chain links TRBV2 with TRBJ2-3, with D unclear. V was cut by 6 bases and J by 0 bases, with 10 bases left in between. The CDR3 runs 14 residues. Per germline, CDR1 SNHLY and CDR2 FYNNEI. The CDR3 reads CASRLTRSTDTQYF. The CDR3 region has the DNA TGTGCCAGCAGGTTGACGAGGAGCACAGATACGCAGTATTTT.

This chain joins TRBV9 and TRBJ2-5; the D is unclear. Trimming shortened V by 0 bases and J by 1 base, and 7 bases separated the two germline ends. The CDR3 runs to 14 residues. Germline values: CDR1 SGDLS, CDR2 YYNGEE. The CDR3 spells CASSVEPAQETQYF. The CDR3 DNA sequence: TGTGCCAGCAGCGTAGAGCCAGCCCAAGAGACCCAGTACTTC.

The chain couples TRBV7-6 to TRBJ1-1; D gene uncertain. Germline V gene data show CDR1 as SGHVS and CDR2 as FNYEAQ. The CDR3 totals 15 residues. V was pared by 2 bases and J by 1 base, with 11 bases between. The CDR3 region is CASSLFSSENTEAFF. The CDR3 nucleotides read TGTGCCAGCAGCTTATTTTCCTCGGAGAACACTGAAGCTTTCTTT.

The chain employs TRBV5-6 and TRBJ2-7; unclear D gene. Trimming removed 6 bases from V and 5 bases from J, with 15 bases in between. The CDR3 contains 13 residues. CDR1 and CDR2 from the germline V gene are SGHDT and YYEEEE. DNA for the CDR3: TGTGCCAGCATCTTCGGTCAATTAAACGAGCAGTACTTC. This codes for CASIFGQLNEQYF.

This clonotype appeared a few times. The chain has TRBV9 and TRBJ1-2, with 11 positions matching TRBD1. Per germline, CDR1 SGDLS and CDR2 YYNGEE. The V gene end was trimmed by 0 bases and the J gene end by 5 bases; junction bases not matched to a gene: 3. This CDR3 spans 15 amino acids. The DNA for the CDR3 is TGTGCCAGCAGCGTAGGGGACAGGGGGAGTTATGGCTACACCTTC. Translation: CASSVGDRGSYGYTF.

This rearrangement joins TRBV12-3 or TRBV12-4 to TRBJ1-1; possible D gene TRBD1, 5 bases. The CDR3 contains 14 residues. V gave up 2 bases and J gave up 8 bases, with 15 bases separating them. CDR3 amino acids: CASSLRGSAQEAFF. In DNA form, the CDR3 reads TGTGCCAGCAGTTTAAGGGGTAGCGCCCAGGAAGCTTTCTTT.

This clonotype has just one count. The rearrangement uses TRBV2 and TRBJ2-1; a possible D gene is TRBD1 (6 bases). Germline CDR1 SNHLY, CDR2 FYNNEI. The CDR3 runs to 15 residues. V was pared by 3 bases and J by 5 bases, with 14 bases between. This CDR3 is CASSEGAGYNNEQFF. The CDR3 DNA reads TGTGCCAGCAGTGAGGGGGCAGGATACAACAATGAGCAGTTCTTC.

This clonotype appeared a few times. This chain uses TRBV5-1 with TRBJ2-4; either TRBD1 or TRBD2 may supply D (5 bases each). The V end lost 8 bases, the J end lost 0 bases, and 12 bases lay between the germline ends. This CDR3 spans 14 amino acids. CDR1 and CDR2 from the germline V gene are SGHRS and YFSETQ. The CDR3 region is CASASGTAKNIQYF. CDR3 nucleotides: TGCGCCAGTGCCTCCGGGACAGCCAAAAACATTCAGTACTTC.